The text below deals with one T cell receptor (beta chain). Its antigen is not known. Germline trimming cut 5 bases from V and 2 bases from J; bases unmatched to any gene: 12. Germline V CDR1 and CDR2: PRHDT, FYEKMQ (reference sequence). The CDR3 contains 16 residues. Only in-frame clones appear in the TCRdb table, and some are missing; sequencing was by immunoSEQ multiplex PCR. The table has about 28,000 clones, about four fifths seen once. The sample is drawn from a study of OX40 agonist ivuxolimab in advanced cancers. Study-wide results and caveats: At 0.1 to 3.0 mg/kg, clonal expansion of CD4+ and CD8+ blood T cells had occurred by week 6. The average count of expanded clones was higher among CD8+ T cells than among CD4+.

This receptor was identified in an adult with an advanced solid tumor such as melanoma, head and neck, liver or kidney cancer. This sequence joins TRBV13 and TRBJ2-7; 7 bases match TRBD1. The sequencing here drew on CD4+ or CD8+ T cells sorted from blood, taken in a trial of the OX40 agonist ivuxolimab. DNA for the CDR3: TGTGCCAGCAGCGCCTCCGGGACAGCGATGGCCTACGAGCAGTACTTC. Translation gives CASSASGTAMAYEQYF.